Listed here are 15 T cell receptor beta chains from one sample, sequenced in a study of shared clonotypes between healthy human individuals. Measured with immunoSEQ multiplex PCR; TCRdb has only the in-frame clones, and not every one. The table has about 2.1 million clones, around 93% seen once. Naive CD8 populations comprised CD45RO-negative cells positively selected for CCR7, excluding terminally differentiated effector memory CD45RA+ cells. The material sequenced was naive CD8+ T cells from PBMCs. The receptors were sampled from a man younger than 35 in good health. Some clones in this sample may be carry-over from other donors' samples.

A remark on this clone: Other DNA sequences of this sample code for an identical CDR3. This sequence joins TRBV7-9 and TRBJ1-2; the match to TRBD1 covers 9 bases. V gave up 5 bases and J gave up 4 bases; unmatched junction bases: 2. CDR1 and CDR2 from the germline V gene are SEHNR and FQNEAQ (reference sequence). The CDR3 covers 13 residues. The CDR3 here is CASSPGQGYGYTF. The CDR3 region has the DNA TGTGCCAGCAGCCCGGGACAGGGCTATGGCTACACCTTC.

The rearrangement uses TRBV28 and TRBJ2-7, with D possibly being TRBD2 (6 bases). The ends were cut back, 8 bases at V and 1 base at J, with 15 bases in the middle. The CDR3 covers 14 residues. Germline CDR1 reads MDHEN; CDR2 reads SYDVKM. This CDR3 reads CASGRTSLSYEQYF. The CDR3 DNA reads as TGTGCCAGCGGGAGGACAAGCCTTTCCTACGAGCAGTACTTC.

The V and J genes are TRBV4-1 and TRBJ2-7; TRBD1 agrees at 9 bases. The ends lost 0 bases at V and 6 bases at J; junction bases unmatched: 12. The CDR3 covers 17 residues. Germline lookup yields CDR1 MGHRA and CDR2 YSYEKL. The CDR3 DNA is TGCGCCAGCAGCCAAGATAGGAGGGACAGGGTGGTACCCGAGCAGTACTTC. Protein product: CASSQDRRDRVVPEQYF.

This chain connects TRBV27 to TRBJ2-1, with 9 bases that match TRBD2. After removal of 2 bases from V and 7 bases from J, the junction contained 6 bases not matched to a gene. Germline CDR1 and CDR2: MNHEY and SMNVEV (reference sequence). The CDR3 runs to 15 residues. The CDR3 loop reads CASSLAGGISNEQFF. The CDR3, as DNA: TGTGCCAGCAGTTTAGCGGGAGGGATCTCTAATGAGCAGTTCTTC.

The chain is built from TRBV5-1 and TRBJ2-7; possible D gene TRBD1, 6 bases. Between the trimmed V and J ends, which lost 0 bases and 6 bases, there was a span of 16 bases. Germline V lookup: CDR1 SGHRS, CDR2 YFSETQ. CDR3 length: 15 residues. CDR3 sequence reads: CASSLAQGGNGEQYF. In nucleotides, the CDR3 is TGCGCCAGCAGCTTGGCACAAGGGGGAAACGGCGAGCAGTACTTC.

The genes are TRBV19 and TRBJ1-1; the D gene is possibly TRBD1 (6 bases). The V gene lost 5 bases and the J gene lost 3 bases, with 10 bases spanning the gap. The germline CDR1 and CDR2 sequences are LNHDA and SQIVND (reference sequence). The CDR3 is made up of 13 amino acids. For the CDR3, the DNA is TGTGCCAGTAGTCAAGGGGGGCACACTGAAGCTTTCTTT. Protein sequence: CASSQGGHTEAFF.

This chain joins TRBV5-6 and TRBJ2-5, with D tentatively TRBD1 (6 bases). The J call may be in error: the DNA end matches TRBJ2-7 better. Germline values: CDR1 SGHDT, CDR2 YYEEEE. This CDR3 spans 16 amino acids. In DNA, the CDR3 is TGTGCCAGCAGCTCATTCTGGGGGCAGAGCTCCTACGAGCAGTACTTC. This translates into CASSSFWGQSSYEQYF.

This clone has just one count. V is TRBV6-5 and J is TRBJ2-7, with unresolved D. The CDR3 extends over 12 amino acids. The V end lost 5 bases, the J end lost 4 bases, and 9 bases lay between the germline ends. Germline V lookup: CDR1 MNHEY, CDR2 SVGAGI. Here the CDR3 DNA reads TGTGCCAGCAGTCAGAACAGTTACGAGCAGTACTTC. It yields the protein CASSQNSYEQYF.

The V and J genes are TRBV28 and TRBJ1-2, with TRBD1 matching over 11 bases. Germline CDR1 reads MDHEN; CDR2 reads SYDVKM. This CDR3 is 16 amino acids long. The J segment lost 6 bases and the V segment lost 4 bases, leaving 10 bases of the junction unmatched. This chain's CDR3 is CASSSYRDRGSNGYTF. The CDR3, as DNA: TGTGCCAGCAGTTCTTACCGGGACAGGGGGTCGAATGGCTACACCTTC.

The rearrangement links TRBV9 to TRBJ2-7; the D gene could be TRBD1 or TRBD2 (5 bases each). This CDR3 spans 15 amino acids. V gave up 3 bases and J gave up 2 bases, with 15 bases separating them. Germline V lookup: CDR1 SGDLS, CDR2 YYNGEE. The CDR3 nucleotides are TGTGCCAGCAGCGGAACGACGGGGCCGGCCTACGAGCAGTACTTC. Its protein product is CASSGTTGPAYEQYF.

The V call is TRBV5-1, the J call TRBJ2-5; 9 bases line up with TRBD1. The CDR3 contains 15 residues. The V and J ends lost 4 bases and 2 bases, in that order; junction bases with no gene match: 6. Germline V gene lookup returns CDR1 SGHRS and CDR2 YFSETQ. The CDR3 loop is CASSQMTGGQETQYF. The CDR3 DNA reads TGCGCCAGCAGCCAAATGACAGGGGGGCAAGAGACCCAGTACTTC.

In this sample, this clone turned up once. This chain uses TRBV27 with TRBJ2-1; 7 bases align to TRBD2. CDR3 length equals 17 residues. Germline V gene data show CDR1 as MNHEY and CDR2 as SMNVEV (reference sequence). The V and J ends lost 5 bases and 5 bases, in that order; junction bases with no gene match: 15. The CDR3 spells CASSHSRLKAGNNEQFF. As DNA, the CDR3 is TGTGCCAGCAGTCACAGCCGCCTCAAAGCGGGGAACAATGAGCAGTTCTTC.

The chain carries TRBV4-1 and TRBJ2-7; TRBD1 aligns across 9 bases. Germline V gene lookup returns CDR1 MGHRA and CDR2 YSYEKL. V trimming: 4 bases; J trimming: 3 bases; junction bases outside the gene matches: 10. The CDR3 contains 16 residues. In DNA, the CDR3 is TGCGCCAGCAGCCCAGGCTACAGGGGGCTAGTCTACGAGCAGTACTTC. Translating it yields CASSPGYRGLVYEQYF.

V and J are TRBV4-3 and TRBJ2-3; TRBD2 matches 8 bases. The CDR3 is 18 amino acids. V dropped 4 bases and J dropped 4; count of bases not matched to a gene: 16. The germline V gene encodes CDR1 LGHNA and CDR2 YSLEER. The CDR3 DNA reads as TGCGCCAGCAGCCTGAGGCCAGAGCGGGAGTATGGCGCAGATACGCAGTATTTT. Encoded protein: CASSLRPEREYGADTQYF.

The rearrangement joins TRBV6-6 to TRBJ2-1, with D possibly matching TRBD2 (7 bases). This CDR3 spans 16 amino acids. Trimming removed 4 bases from V and 4 bases from J, with 17 bases in between. Germline V gene data show CDR1 as MNHNY and CDR2 as SVGAGI (reference sequence). Here the CDR3 reads CASSWERGGMYNEQFF. The CDR3 DNA follows: TGTGCCAGCAGTTGGGAGAGGGGGGGGATGTACAATGAGCAGTTCTTC.